A single sample gave rise to the 10 T cell receptor beta chains below, sequenced in a study of blood T cell repertoires in COVID-19. Some clones are missing from TCRdb's copy, which holds only in-frame ones; the method was immunoSEQ multiplex PCR. The profile shows roughly 73,000 clones, approximately 80% of them singletons. The material sequenced was peripheral blood. These receptors originate from a human donor in a cohort sampled during active COVID-19.

This clone was observed a handful of times. The chain couples TRBV5-1 to TRBJ2-5; D gene unclear. The CDR3 loop spans 11 amino acids. Germline V lookup: CDR1 SGHRS, CDR2 YFSETQ. V lost 3 bases and J lost 5, with 5 bases in between. The CDR3 coding sequence is TGCGCCAGCAGCTCCTTGGAGACCCAGTACTTC. This encodes CASSSLETQYF. Full variable domain (missing parts from reference TRBV5-1 and TRBJ2-5): KAGVTQTPRYLIKTRGQQVTLSCSPISGHRSVSWYQQTPGQGLQFLFEYFSETQRNKGNFPGRFSGRQFSNSRSEMNVSTLELGDSALYLCASSSLETQYFGPGTRLLVL.

The chain employs TRBV3-1 (or the pseudogene TRBV3-2) and TRBJ2-7, with D possibly TRBD2 on 5 matching bases. V dropped 6 bases and J dropped 3 bases, with 12 bases sitting between them. The length of the CDR3 is 13 residues. The V gene's germline CDR1 is LGHDT and CDR2 YNNKEL (reference sequence). Here the CDR3 reads CASSKRRNYEQYF. CDR3 nucleotides: TGTGCCAGCAGTAAGCGGCGGAACTACGAGCAGTACTTC.

The chain employs TRBV12-3 or TRBV12-4 and TRBJ2-3, with D hard to call. This CDR3 comprises 11 residues. Trimming removed 8 bases from V and 10 bases from J, with 13 bases in between. CDR3 DNA: TGTGCCAGCGGCGGCAGAGGTGCGCAGTATTTT. Amino acids: CASGGRGAQYF.

The chain is built from TRBV12-2 and TRBJ2-7; TRBD2, as called in the table, went unchecked against the DNA. TRBV12-2 is a recognized pseudogene. The CDR3 has 16 residues. For the CDR3, the DNA is TGTGCAAGTCGTCCTGCCACCGGGACTCGATCCTACGAGCAGTACTTC. Translating gives CASRPATGTRSYEQYF.

Only one count was recorded for this clone. The rearrangement joins TRBV28 to TRBJ1-3; D remains ambiguous. V shed 3 bases and J shed 1 base, with 13 bases lying between them. Germline CDR1 MDHEN, CDR2 SYDVKM. The CDR3 consists of 16 residues. This chain's CDR3 is CASSFRGRISGNTIYF. The CDR3 DNA reads TGTGCCAGCAGTTTCCGCGGTAGAATATCTGGAAACACCATATATTTT.

The table lists this clone with a few counts. V gene TRBV28 combines with J gene TRBJ1-1; TRBD1 might be the D (5 bases). Trimming shortened V by 4 bases and J by 8 bases, and 17 bases separated the two germline ends. This CDR3 spans 14 amino acids. Per the germline V gene, CDR1 is MDHEN and CDR2 is SYDVKM. DNA for the CDR3: TGTGCCAGCAGTTCACCTGATCAGGGAACAGAAGCTTTCTTT. The encoded protein is CASSSPDQGTEAFF. Complete variable domain (other parts from reference TRBV28 and TRBJ1-1): DVKVTQSSRYLVKRTGEKVFLECVQDMDHENMFWYRQDPGLGLRLIYFSYDVKMKEKGDIPEGYSVSREKKERFSLILESASTNQTSMYLCASSSPDQGTEAFFGQGTRLTVV.

The chain joins TRBV30 to TRBJ1-5, with D perhaps TRBD1 (6 bases). Germline CDR1 reads GTSNPN; CDR2 reads SVGIG (reference sequence). This CDR3 has 13 residues. Trimming pared 1 base from V and 2 bases from J, leaving 6 bases between. The CDR3 DNA reads as TGTGCCTGGAGTGGGACAGGCAATCAGCCCCAGCATTTT. Protein sequence: CAWSGTGNQPQHF.

CDR3 coding DNA: TGTGCCACCAGCAGAGCCGAGACAGGGACTGCTGGCTACACCTTC. Its translation: CATSRAETGTAGYTF. J is TRBJ1-2 and V is TRBV15; 7 nucleotides match TRBD1. The V segment lost 1 base and the J segment 7 bases; nucleotides outside the gene matches: 9. Germline V CDR1 and CDR2: LNHNV, YYDKDF (reference sequence). The CDR3 spans 15 residues.

This CDR3 reads CASSSRSATNTGELFF. CDR3 in DNA: TGTGCCAGCAGCTCGCGGAGTGCCACGAACACCGGGGAGCTGTTTTTT. The genes are TRBV9 and TRBJ2-2; D gene ambiguous. Germline CDR1 and CDR2: SGDLS and YYNGEE. The V end was cut by 4 bases, the J end by 0 bases, with 13 bases between. The CDR3 runs to 16 residues.

This clone was recorded once. The chain couples TRBV15 to TRBJ2-3; 8 positions agree with TRBD1. The ends lost 3 bases at V and 2 bases at J; junction bases unmatched: 1. The CDR3 has 14 residues. Germline CDR1 reads LNHNV; CDR2 reads YYDKDF (reference sequence). The CDR3 reads CATSRTGDTDTQYF. CDR3 coding DNA: TGTGCCACCAGCAGGACAGGGGACACAGATACGCAGTATTTT.